This TCR beta chain was obtained from a study of T cells in Graves' hyperthyroidism and ophthalmopathy (dated by TCRdb to between 2018 and 2020). The study in broad terms: Peripheral blood was sampled at the time of initial diagnosis, prior to any treatment. The 90 to 100 discovery patients were randomly divided into training and test sets at a 7:3 ratio. Thyroid tissue and blood T-cell repertoires from roughly 6 Graves' hyperthyroidism patients were also compared in the study. Whether ophthalmopathy could be predicted prospectively was tested in an independent validation cohort made up of under 20 hyperthyroidism patients plus 17 patients who later progressed to ophthalmopathy. The paper describes TCR Vbeta CDR3 sequencing of about 140 peripheral blood samples, made up of 40 to 45 ophthalmopathy patients, roughly 75 hyperthyroidism patients and approximately 17 progressor patients. To identify distinguishing TCR V-J signatures, a discovery cohort of about 100 patients was used, comprising roughly 45 with Graves' ophthalmopathy and around 60 with stable Graves' hyperthyroidism. Following sampling, methimazole starting at 30 mg daily was given to hyperthyroidism patients, and high-dose intravenous methylprednisolone was given to ophthalmopathy patients.

Amplification of TCR beta CDR3 regions was carried out from RNA transcripts. A first-round RT-PCR of the TCR CDR3 used the HTBI primer set with the Qiagen OneStep RT-PCR kit. Libraries were constructed in a second round of multiplex PCR, after which size selection and purification were carried out. The libraries were sequenced on an Illumina HiSeq2000 using paired-end 100 bp reads. In the paper's pipeline: SOAPnuke was used to process the raw data, removing reads that contained adapters or uncalled bases, had a mean Phred below 15, or lacked an exact match to the constant primer or identifier. High-quality paired reads were merged using COPE v1.2.5, and each unique nucleotide sequence was defined as a clonotype. MiTCR v1.1 was used to align the clonotypes against IMGT TRBV, TRBD and TRBJ reference segments. The analysis was restricted to V-J combinations with a frequency above 0.0001, which together covered 99% to 99.2% of the repertoires. A TCS score was defined as the ratio of F50 (clonal expansion) to E x V (chaos), with BLOSUM62-based TCRdist applied between CDR3 peptides within each V-J. Welch's t-statistics and random forest reduced around 520 V-J features to about 12, which were used in a naive Bayes classifier (R e1071). TCRdb reprocessed the public reads (quality trimming at Q25 with fastp, clone calling with MiXCR) and kept in-frame beta chains. Rows are unified per CDR3 protein, each entry keeping the most common DNA and genes. The V and J calls come from TCRdb's annotation, not from the publication. The sample table records approximately 360,000 distinct CDR3 sequences; approximately 14% of these occur just once. Of the sample, approximately 30% is held by the ten largest clones.

The sample holds many counts of this clonotype. Its antigen remains unidentified. There are no base qualities to consult, and no much larger clone falls within one base. The study at large found these results: Blood samples also contained most of the expanded thyroid clonotypes (frequency above 0.001), which suggests that blood repertoires may reflect thyroid immune responses. Sample size was not statistically predetermined, and investigators were not blinded to group allocation. A model built on a 13 V-J signature distinguished ophthalmopathy from stable hyperthyroidism, reaching over 85% sensitivity and about 81% specificity in cross-validation and 80%/75% in testing. In validation, the model predicted progression to ophthalmopathy a median of roughly 6.5 months before onset, with about 70% sensitivity and 72.22% specificity.

Hyperthyroidism patients were newly diagnosed, had a disease duration of under 2 months, and were aged 18 to 65 years. Any patient with an uncontrolled infection, another autoimmune disease, pregnancy or lactation was excluded. Diagnoses relied on clinical symptoms, serum thyroxine and TRAb, thyroid ultrasound and orbital computed tomography. Blood from progressor patients was drawn when they were first diagnosed with hyperthyroidism, before any ophthalmopathy symptoms appeared. Ficoll-Paque density gradient centrifugation was used to isolate PBMCs from about 10 ml of fresh peripheral blood. Progressor patients were first diagnosed with Graves' hyperthyroidism and then developed ophthalmopathy during follow-up. Total RNA was extracted with Trizol reagent, and quality was checked on an Agilent 2100 Bioanalyzer. Per the germline V gene (reference sequence), LNHNV is the CDR1 and YYDKDF is the CDR2. V lost 0 bases and J lost 1 base; the stretch between them is 4 bases long. The CDR3 measures 14 amino acids from cysteine to phenylalanine. CDR3 DNA only is kept here, 42 bases in frame from base 1.

The sequence was obtained from a young woman with Graves' hyperthyroidism that later progressed to Graves' ophthalmopathy. In this chain, TRBV15 is recombined with TRBJ1-5, with no reliable assignment of the D segment. The sample consisted of blood. The nucleotides are TGTGCCACCAGCAGAGAACACAGCAATCAGCCCCAGCATTTT. Its product reads: CATSREHSNQPQHF.